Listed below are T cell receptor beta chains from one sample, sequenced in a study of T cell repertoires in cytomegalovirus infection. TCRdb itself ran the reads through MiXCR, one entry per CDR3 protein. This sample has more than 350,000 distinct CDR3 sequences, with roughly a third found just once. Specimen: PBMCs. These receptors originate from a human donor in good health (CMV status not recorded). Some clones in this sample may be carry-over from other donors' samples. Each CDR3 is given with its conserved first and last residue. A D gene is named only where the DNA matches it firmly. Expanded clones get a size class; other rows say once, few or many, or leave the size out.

CSAGWSSGNTIYF	TGCAGCGCTGGCTGGAGCTCTGGAAACACCATATATTTT	few	-	TRBV29-1	TRBJ1-3
CAIGQYTEAFF	TGTGCCATCGGACAGTACACTGAAGCTTTCTTT	few	-	TRBV6-2/TRBV6-3	TRBJ1-1
CASTSPGLAALETQYF	TGTGCCAGCACATCCCCGGGACTAGCGGCGTTGGAGACCCAGTACTTC	-	TRBD2	TRBV6-2/TRBV6-3	TRBJ2-5
CASSLVGGQLREHYEQYF	TGTGCCAGCAGCTTAGTTGGGGGACAGCTACGAGAACACTACGAGCAGTACTTC	many	TRBD1	TRBV7-2	TRBJ2-7
CASSWDYQTQYF	TGTGCCAGCAGTTGGGACTACCAAACCCAGTACTTC	-	TRBD2	TRBV5-4	TRBJ2-5
CASSLSGGRGTFNEQFF	TGTGCCAGCAGCCTATCCGGGGGGCGGGGGACATTCAATGAGCAGTTCTTC	few	-	TRBV7-7	TRBJ2-1
CASSPIAVAYEQYF	TGTGCCAGCAGCCCTATAGCGGTGGCCTACGAGCAGTACTTC	few	-	TRBV7-8	TRBJ2-7
CASRTQGNNSPLHF	TGTGCCAGCAGAACACAAGGGAATAATTCACCCCTCCACTTT	few	-	TRBV7-9	TRBJ1-6
CASSARQGEQTQYF	TGTGCCAGCAGCGCGCGACAGGGTGAACAGACCCAGTACTTC	-	TRBD1	TRBV7-9	TRBJ2-5
CASSPAELSNTGELFF	TGTGCCAGCAGCCCCGCCGAACTGTCGAACACCGGGGAGCTGTTTTTT	few	-	TRBV7-3	TRBJ2-2
CASSLWTGDTEAFF	TGTGCCAGCAGCCTCTGGACAGGGGACACTGAAGCTTTCTTT	many	TRBD1	TRBV11-1	TRBJ1-1
CASSPGRTGRAFF	TGTGCCAGCAGCCCCGGGCGGACCGGCAGAGCTTTCTTT	many	-	TRBV7-8	TRBJ1-1
CSARDLWTGGYGYTF	TGCAGTGCTAGAGATCTTTGGACAGGGGGCTATGGCTACACCTTC	-	TRBD1	TRBV20-1	TRBJ1-2
CASSPQAGRGTEAFF	TGTGCCAGCAGCCCTCAAGCAGGCAGGGGGACTGAAGCTTTCTTT	-	TRBD1	TRBV5-6	TRBJ1-1
CASSTSEGQGNQPQHF	TGTGCCAGCAGTACCTCCGAGGGGCAGGGCAATCAGCCCCAGCATTTT	few	-	TRBV6-1	TRBJ1-5
CASSQAYVYNSPLHF	TGCGCCAGCAGCCAAGCCTACGTGTATAATTCACCCCTCCACTTT	-	-	TRBV4-1	TRBJ1-6
CASSSKVDYGYSF	TGCGCCAGCAGCTCGAAGGTCGACTATGGCTACAGCTTC	-	-	TRBV5-1	TRBJ1-2
CASSPSAGANEQFF	TGTGCCAGCAGCCCCTCCGCGGGGGCCAATGAGCAGTTCTTC	many	-	TRBV7-2	TRBJ2-1
CASTSGPRGDAQYF	TGTGCCAGCACTAGCGGCCCGCGGGGGGATGCGCAGTATTTT	many	TRBD2	TRBV6-1	TRBJ2-3
CASSPPSANEKLFF	TGTGCCAGCTCACCACCGTCCGCTAATGAAAAACTGTTTTTT	-	-	TRBV18	TRBJ1-4